Listed below are T cell receptor beta chains from one sample, sequenced in a study of T-cell reconstitution after alpha-beta-depleted transplantation in children. A single record per CDR3 protein comes from TCRdb applying MiXCR to the PCR reads. The sample has fewer than 550,000 distinct CDR3 sequences, approximately 11% seen once. The sequencing used PBMCs from the stem cell graft donor, collected from the stem cell graft. The receptor set was obtained from a human donor who donated a stem cell graft to a child with acute myeloid leukemia. Both conserved end residues are part of each CDR3. The D gene is left open where the match is weak. Size values are once, few and many counts, or a class for expanded clones, and some rows have none.

TRBV7-9,-,TRBJ1-4,TRBD1,TGTGCCAGCAGCGATCCTAGGCGACAGGGAGGTGAAAAACTGTTTTTC,CASSDPRRQGGEKLFF
TRBV20-1,many,TRBJ2-3,-,TGCAGTGCACCAGACAGGGGAGGGTTAGATACGCAGTATTTT,CSAPDRGGLDTQYF
TRBV5-1,-,TRBJ1-6,-,TGCGCCAGCAGCTCTAACAGTGGGGTTTCACCCCTCCACTTT,CASSSNSGVSPLHF
TRBV12-5,-,TRBJ2-5,-,TGTGCTAGTGGTTTGACCCTTGGAGGGGGCGGGGAGAAGACCCAGTACTTC,CASGLTLGGGGEKTQYF
TRBV14,-,TRBJ1-1,-,TGTGCCAGCAGCCAAAGGGGCCTCCGGACTGAAGCTTTCTTT,CASSQRGLRTEAFF
TRBV4-2,few,TRBJ2-2,-,TGTGCCAGCAGCCCCCGGGGAGGAGAGGCCGGGGAGCTGTTTTTT,CASSPRGGEAGELFF
TRBV6-2/TRBV6-3,-,TRBJ2-1,-,TGTGCCAGCAGTTACTCACCCGTCCTAAGGTACGGGGATGAGCAGTTCTTC,CASSYSPVLRYGDEQFF
TRBV6-5,-,TRBJ1-1,TRBD1,TGTGCCAGCAGTTACGTAAGGACAGGGATATCGAGCACTGAAGCTTTCTTT,CASSYVRTGISSTEAFF
TRBV5-6,few,TRBJ1-5,-,TGTGCCAGCAGCTTTCGGTCAGGGACCACTGAGCATTTT,CASSFRSGTTEHF
TRBV5-1,many,TRBJ2-3,TRBD2,TGCGCCAGCAGCTACGGGACTATCGGAGATACGCAGTATTTT,CASSYGTIGDTQYF
TRBV7-7,-,TRBJ2-5,-,TGTGCTAGCAGCTTAGGGACATTCGGAGAGACCCAGTACTTC,CASSLGTFGETQYF
TRBV10-3,-,TRBJ2-3,-,TGTGCCATCAGTTTTAGCTTGGATACGCAGTATTTT,CAISFSLDTQYF
TRBV7-2,few,TRBJ2-5,TRBD2,TGTGCCAGCAGCTTTACTAGCGGGAACCGGGAGACCCAGTACTTC,CASSFTSGNRETQYF
TRBV4-3,few,TRBJ2-5,TRBD2,TGCGCCAGCAGCCAAGGGACCTTACTAGCGGGAGCTTCCCAAGAGACCCAGTACTTC,CASSQGTLLAGASQETQYF
TRBV18,-,TRBJ2-2,-,TGTGCCAGCTCACCCTGGGACAAGAACACCGGGGAGCTGTTTTTT,CASSPWDKNTGELFF
TRBV6-5,few,TRBJ2-3,TRBD2,TGTGCCAGCAGTTTTAGCGGGAGTAGTCAAGATACGCAGTATTTT,CASSFSGSSQDTQYF
TRBV7-2,many,TRBJ2-5,TRBD2,TGTGCCAGCAACCCGGCGGGGGACGAGACCCAGTACTTC,CASNPAGDETQYF
TRBV5-6,many,TRBJ1-1,-,TGTGCCAGCAGCTTGCTGCAAAATAGACGGCTGAACACTGAAGCTTTCTTT,CASSLLQNRRLNTEAFF
TRBV18,few,TRBJ1-1,-,TGTGCCAGCTCACCAGCTCCGGGGGATTCAAACACTGAAGCTTTCTTT,CASSPAPGDSNTEAFF
TRBV18,few,TRBJ2-4,-,TGTGCCAGCTCACCACTGGGCCAGGGGAAAAACATTCAGTACTTC,CASSPLGQGKNIQYF
TRBV24-1,many,TRBJ2-1,-,TGTGCCACCAGTGCGGCCTTGGCGTCAGACAATGAGCAGTTCTTC,CATSAALASDNEQFF
TRBV10-3,many,TRBJ1-1,-,TGTGCCATCACTCCGGACAGAGTGAACACTGAAGCTTTCTTT,CAITPDRVNTEAFF
TRBV7-8,few,TRBJ2-7,TRBD2,TGTGCCAGCAGCCCAGAGAGGTCGGGGGGCTACGAGCAGTACTTC,CASSPERSGGYEQYF
TRBV7-9,few,TRBJ2-5,-,TGTGCCAGCAGCCCGGGCCAAGAGACCCAGTACTTC,CASSPGQETQYF
TRBV29-1,many,TRBJ2-1,TRBD1,TGCAGCGTTGGGACAGGGTACAATGAGCAGTTCTTC,CSVGTGYNEQFF
TRBV20-1,few,TRBJ2-5,TRBD2,TGCAGTGCTAGATCCCCAGTGGAGGCGGGGGGCCAAGAGACCCAGTACTTC,CSARSPVEAGGQETQYF
TRBV4-1,many,TRBJ2-1,-,TGCGCCAGCAGCCAAGAAGACGATGAGCAGTTCTTC,CASSQEDDEQFF
TRBV20-1,-,TRBJ2-7,TRBD2,TGCAGTGCTAGAGATGCAGGGAGGGGATCCTACGAGCAGTACTTC,CSARDAGRGSYEQYF
TRBV4-2,few,TRBJ2-5,-,TGTGCCAGCAGCCAAGAACGGGGGATGGGGGAGACCCAGTACTTC,CASSQERGMGETQYF
TRBV20-1,few,TRBJ2-3,-,TGCAGTGCTACGGAGCGGGTTTTCACAGATACGCAGTATTTT,CSATERVFTDTQYF
TRBV20-1,-,TRBJ2-3,TRBD1,TGCAGTGGTTCAAAAAGTACCGGGACAGGGGGCATTGATACGCAGTATTTT,CSGSKSTGTGGIDTQYF
TRBV20-1,-,TRBJ2-7,-,TGCAGTGCTAGGGGTGGCTACGAGCATTACTTC,CSARGGYEHYF
TRBV29-1,-,TRBJ2-5,-,TGCAGCGCCCACGCATCAGGGTCCCAAGAGACCCAGTACTTC,CSAHASGSQETQYF
TRBV11-1,-,TRBJ2-4,TRBD2,TGTGCCAGCAGCGCGTTAGCGGGAGCGGCCAAAAACATTCAGTACTTC,CASSALAGAAKNIQYF
TRBV6-5,-,TRBJ2-1,TRBD2,TGTGCCAGCATAGCGGGGGGAGTATACAATGAGCAGTTCTTC,CASIAGGVYNEQFF
TRBV20-1,few,TRBJ2-7,TRBD2,TGCAGTGCTAGAGATCAGGCTAGCGGGTTCTACGAGCAGTACTTC,CSARDQASGFYEQYF
TRBV7-8,-,TRBJ2-7,-,TGTGCCAGCAGCTTAGACATTGCGGGCCGCCCCGGCGCCGAGCAGTACTTC,CASSLDIAGRPGAEQYF
TRBV3-1,-,TRBJ2-3,-,TGTGCCAGCAGCCTCCTAAGCGGTTCTAGCACAGATACGCAGTATTTT,CASSLLSGSSTDTQYF
TRBV5-5,-,TRBJ2-7,TRBD2,TGTGCCAGCAGCGACAAGCGGGGCCTTCCCTACGAGCAGTACTTC,CASSDKRGLPYEQYF
TRBV11-2,-,TRBJ2-5,TRBD1,TGTGCCAGCAGCTTAGGTCTCCGGGAACAGGGGAAAGAGACCCAGTACTTC,CASSLGLREQGKETQYF
TRBV25-1,few,TRBJ2-5,-,TGTGCCAGCAGTGAAATCGGCAGGCCTAATGGAGAGGAGACCCAGTACTTC,CASSEIGRPNGEETQYF
TRBV5-1,-,TRBJ2-5,TRBD2,TGCGCCAGCAGCTTCTTTAGCGGGGGCGAAGAGGCCCAGTACTTC,CASSFFSGGEEAQYF
TRBV20-1,few,TRBJ2-1,-,TGCAGTGCTAGAGCCAGAAGGGGCTCCTACAATGAGCAGTTCTTC,CSARARRGSYNEQFF
TRBV25-1,-,TRBJ1-2,-,TGTGCCAGCAGTGCTCCCTATGGCTACACCTTC,CASSAPYGYTF
TRBV7-3,-,TRBJ2-3,-,TGTGCCAGCAGCTTTGGGAGGACAGCAGATATTTCCGTAGGTCGGCGAAACACAGATACGCAGTATTTT,CASSFGRTADISVGRRNTDTQYF
TRBV20-1,-,TRBJ2-1,TRBD2,TGCAGTGCTAGAGATGGGGCTACCCGGTTAGCGGGGTTTGAGCAGTTCTTC,CSARDGATRLAGFEQFF
TRBV6-2/TRBV6-3,few,TRBJ2-3,-,TGTGCCAGCAGTTACGATATTTGGGGCACAACAGATACGCAGTATTTT,CASSYDIWGTTDTQYF